This TCR beta chain was identified in a study of shared clonotypes between healthy human individuals. For the study at large: For every donor, three CD4 naive, three CD4 memory, two CD8 naive and one CD8 memory plates were used.

The study drew all its donors from Caucasian adults living in Nashville, Tennessee. V lost 5 bases, J lost 10 bases, and 12 bases lay in between. This CDR3 contains 12 residues. Germline V gene sequence: CDR1 MDHEN, CDR2 SYDVKM. Libraries were prepared by immunoSEQ multiplex PCR; TCRdb keeps only in-frame clonotypes and omits some of them. Seen here are fewer than 2.5 million clones, 80% to 95% observed once, and the top ten hold roughly 0.39%. The chain carries TRBV28 and TRBJ2-1; no reliable D call. Sequenced sample: naive CD4+ T cells from PBMCs. Sample subset: CD45RA+ positively selected. The receptor was isolated from a man between 18 and 35 years old in good health. Some clones in this sample may be carry-over from other donors' samples. The chain's CDR3 is CASSLTFSEQFF. CDR3 DNA: TGTGCCAGCAGTCTCACCTTCTCGGAGCAGTTCTTC.